This TCR beta chain originates from a study of blood T cells in healthy people across ages. A sample-barcoded 5' primer and a J-beta primer mix were used in a second PCR of roughly 7 to 11 cycles. Every cDNA molecule bore a tag from a template-switch adaptor containing 12 random nucleotides. From the 5' RACE reads, TCRdb called clonotypes with MiXCR, one entry per CDR3 protein. The sample gives around 990,000 distinct CDR3 sequences, roughly two fifths of which show up once; about an eighth is in the top ten. Collection of roughly 9.6 milliliters of peripheral blood was performed for each donor. Researchers report isolating at least 6.5 million PBMCs per sample. CDR3 length equals 15 residues. Germline values: CDR1 SGHRS, CDR2 YFSETQ. Germline trimming cut 4 bases from V and 8 bases from J; bases unmatched to any gene: 11.

The sequence was collected from a man aged 18 to 29 in good health. The specimen sequenced was blood. V is TRBV5-1 and J is TRBJ1-4, with 7 nucleotides matching TRBD1. DNA of the CDR3: TGCGCCAGCAGCCAAGTGACAGGGTCGGGGGAAAAACTGTTTTTT. This translates into CASSQVTGSGEKLFF.